This TCR beta chain was recorded in a study of T cell therapy after organ transplantation. Study-wide context: Responders numbered eight and nonresponders two among 10 or so patients.

Only in-frame clones appear in the TCRdb table, and some are missing; sequencing was by immunoSEQ multiplex PCR. The table shows about 20,000 clones, with 84% occurring only once. About this clone itself: The antigen is unknown.

Time point reported: 20-29 weeks after completion of therapy. General observations from the study: Post-therapy CD8 clonality change correlated inversely with pretherapy clonality. Antirejection and antiviral medication effects could not be assessed. Nonresponder repertoires showed strong pretherapy expansions, barely changing post-therapy.

Germline V gene data show CDR1 as SGHKS and CDR2 as YYEKEE (reference sequence). The CDR3 length is 14 residues. Trimming took 0 bases from V and 5 from J, leaving 8 bases between them. Source: CD8+ T cells from blood, taken after autologous CMV-specific T cell therapy. The origin of this receptor is a human patient who had received a solid organ transplant and had CMV disease. Some T cells may have come from the graft donor. The rearrangement uses TRBV5-5 and TRBJ1-4; D is uncertain. In DNA, the CDR3 is TGTGCCAGCAGCTTGGCCTGGGTGAATGAAAAACTGTTTTTT. Its translation: CASSLAWVNEKLFF.